This is a list of T cell receptor beta chains from one sample in a study of T cells after yellow fever vaccination. TCRdb passed the 5' RACE reads through MiXCR, listing each CDR3 protein once. The data show some 350,000 distinct CDR3 sequences, 4.1% seen once. The sequencing used PBMCs, collected 5 days after the yellow fever booster vaccination. The receptors come from a man between 18 and 35 years old who received the YFV17D yellow fever vaccine. CDR3s include the opening cysteine and the closing phenylalanine or tryptophan. D genes are given only for firm matches. Some rows have no size entry. The others give once, few or many, or a class for an expanded clone.

cdr3_length,clone_size,d_call,v_call,j_call,cdr3_nt,cdr3_aa
13,few,NA,TRBV20-1,TRBJ2-7,TGCAGTGCTGCGACAGGGGCCGGGGGGGAGCAGTACTTC,CSAATGAGGEQYF
14,NA,TRBD1,TRBV28,TRBJ1-1,TGTGCCAGCAGGCTGGGACAGAAGAACACTGAAGCTTTCTTT,CASRLGQKNTEAFF
13,few,NA,TRBV27,TRBJ1-1,TGTGCCAGCCAGAAAAGGGGGTCTTCTGAAGCTTTCTTT,CASQKRGSSEAFF
13,many,NA,TRBV7-3,TRBJ2-3,TGTGCCAGCAGCTCACGGGTCACAGATACGCAGTATTTT,CASSSRVTDTQYF
16,few,NA,TRBV5-1,TRBJ1-1,TGCGCCAGCAGTCACCGGGGGGGACTAGGGAACACTGAAGCTTTCTTT,CASSHRGGLGNTEAFF
15,many,NA,TRBV7-9,TRBJ1-1,TGTGCCAGCAGCTTAGACATGTTTAACCCAACTGAAGCTTTCTTT,CASSLDMFNPTEAFF
16,few,TRBD1,TRBV6-2/TRBV6-3,TRBJ1-6,TGTGCCAGCAGAACCACGCGGGGGACAGGGTCTCCGGCACTCCACTTT,CASRTTRGTGSPALHF
15,few,TRBD1,TRBV4-3,TRBJ1-2,TGCGCCAGCAGCCAAGATCCGAACAGGGGAAATGGCTACACCTTC,CASSQDPNRGNGYTF
14,NA,NA,TRBV20-1,TRBJ1-5,TGCAGTGCTAGAGCCCCGGATAGCAATCAGCCCCAGCATTTT,CSARAPDSNQPQHF
13,many,NA,TRBV14,TRBJ2-5,TGTGCCAGCAGCCAAGATGGTCTGGGGACCCAGTACTTC,CASSQDGLGTQYF
14,few,NA,TRBV3-1,TRBJ1-2,TGTGCCAGCAGCCAAGATCTGGGGGGGAGTGGCTACACCTTC,CASSQDLGGSGYTF
13,few,NA,TRBV10-3,TRBJ1-2,TGTGCCATCACCCCGATGGGGATCGATGGCTACACCTTC,CAITPMGIDGYTF
15,NA,TRBD1,TRBV5-1,TRBJ1-1,TGCGCCAGCAGCCCGGGTGCAGGGGGGTATACTGAAGCTTTCTTT,CASSPGAGGYTEAFF
15,NA,NA,TRBV7-2,TRBJ1-6,TGTGCCAGCAGCGACCCCAGGTCCTATAATTCACCCCTCCACTTT,CASSDPRSYNSPLHF
11,NA,NA,TRBV9,TRBJ2-4,TGTGCCAGCAGCGTAGTTAACATTCAGTACTTC,CASSVVNIQYF
13,many,NA,TRBV5-6,TRBJ2-4,TGTGCCAGCAGCTTGGGGGGCGCTTACATTCAGTACTTC,CASSLGGAYIQYF
12,many,NA,TRBV4-1,TRBJ2-5,TGCGCCAGCAGCCAAGTATCCGAGACCCAGTACTTC,CASSQVSETQYF
14,few,TRBD2,TRBV6-5,TRBJ2-2,TGTGCCAGCAGGCTAGCGGGGTACACCGGGGAGCTGTTTTTT,CASRLAGYTGELFF
14,many,NA,TRBV18,TRBJ2-7,TGTGCCAGCTCACAAGGCCGGGACACCTACGAGCAGTACTTC,CASSQGRDTYEQYF
12,many,NA,TRBV18,TRBJ1-1,TGTGCCAGCTCGGGACAGAACACTGAAGCTTTCTTT,CASSGQNTEAFF
14,many,NA,TRBV5-5,TRBJ2-3,TGTGCCAGCACCCTTACACCTAGCACAGATACGCAGTATTTT,CASTLTPSTDTQYF
18,NA,TRBD2,TRBV19,TRBJ2-1,TGTGCCAGTAGTTTTGGCGGGGGGGTCTCGAGCTCCTACAATGAGCAGTTCTTC,CASSFGGGVSSSYNEQFF
16,many,TRBD1,TRBV4-2,TRBJ2-2,TGTGCCAGCAGCCAGGCAGGGACAGGGAACACCGGGGAGCTGTTTTTT,CASSQAGTGNTGELFF
14,few,NA,TRBV4-1,TRBJ1-1,TGCGCCAGCAGCCACAGGACCCCTAACACTGAAGCTTTCTTT,CASSHRTPNTEAFF
15,many,NA,TRBV6-1,TRBJ2-2,TGTGCCAGCATCCAGACGGCGGCGGCGTCCGGGGAGCTGTTTTTT,CASIQTAAASGELFF
14,NA,NA,TRBV7-3,TRBJ2-3,TGTGCCAGCAGCTTAGAGGGGTGGGGAGATACGCAGTATTTT,CASSLEGWGDTQYF
17,NA,TRBD1,TRBV5-1,TRBJ2-2,TGCGCCAGCACCCTGAGGGGGGGACAGGGATCGGCCGGGGAGCTGTTTTTT,CASTLRGGQGSAGELFF
16,NA,NA,TRBV7-2,TRBJ2-5,TGTGCCAGCAGCTTACAGGAGGGGGCCCCCGGTGGAACCCAGTACTTC,CASSLQEGAPGGTQYF
15,few,NA,TRBV7-2,TRBJ2-3,TGTGCCAGCAGCCGCGTAGGGGATAGCACAGATACGCAGTATTTT,CASSRVGDSTDTQYF
14,few,TRBD1,TRBV12-3/TRBV12-4,TRBJ1-6,TGTGCCAGCACCTCCGGACAGGGAAATTCACCCCTCCACTTT,CASTSGQGNSPLHF
16,NA,NA,TRBV29-1,TRBJ2-2,TGCAGCGTTGCTGGGACCGAGGGCGGGAACACCGGGGAGCTGTTTTTT,CSVAGTEGGNTGELFF
15,few,TRBD1,TRBV29-1,TRBJ1-4,TGCAGCGTCGCGGGCGAGGCAGGGGGAGCACGAAAACTGTTTTTT,CSVAGEAGGARKLFF
14,few,NA,TRBV15,TRBJ1-1,TGTGCCACCAGCAGACTCAGGGGTGGGACTGAAGCTTTCTTT,CATSRLRGGTEAFF
13,NA,NA,TRBV29-1,TRBJ2-5,TGCAGCGTGGGCCTTGAGGGGGTAGGGGCCCAGTACTTC,CSVGLEGVGAQYF
16,few,TRBD1,TRBV6-5,TRBJ1-5,TGTGCCAGCAGTCCTGCCTATACAGGGGTTGAGCAGCCCCAGCATTTT,CASSPAYTGVEQPQHF
16,few,NA,TRBV7-3,TRBJ1-2,TGTGCCAGCAGCCCATCCTACAGGCCCACTAACTATGGCTACACCTTC,CASSPSYRPTNYGYTF